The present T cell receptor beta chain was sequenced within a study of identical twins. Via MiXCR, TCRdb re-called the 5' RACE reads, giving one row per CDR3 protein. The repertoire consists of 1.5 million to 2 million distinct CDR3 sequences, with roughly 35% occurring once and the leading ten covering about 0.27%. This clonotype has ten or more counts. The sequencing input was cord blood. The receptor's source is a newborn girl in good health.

CDR3 protein: CASSLSDRGPNYGYTF. CDR3 coding DNA: TGTGCCAGCAGTTTATCGGACAGAGGTCCTAACTATGGCTACACCTTC. V and J are TRBV27 and TRBJ1-2; TRBD1 is a possible D gene (6 bases). This CDR3 is built from 16 residues. CDR1 is MNHEY, CDR2 SMNVEV, per germline (reference sequence). V shed 0 bases and J shed 0 bases, with 11 bases lying between them.